Each of the 21 T cell receptor beta chains below was sequenced from the same sample in a study of cytomegalovirus exposure and HLA in healthy donors. It was with 60 Vbeta and 13 Jbeta primers that the PCR ran. The protocol was immunoSEQ multiplex PCR, while the TCRdb copy is restricted to in-frame clones and leaves out a portion. This sample has about 90,000 clones; about three quarters occur once, and the top ten carry about 4.6%. Specimen: PBMCs. All receptors derive from a woman in her 40s in good health and CMV-seropositive.

The rearrangement uses TRBV28 and TRBJ2-7; TRBD2 matches 7 bases. Trimming cost V 1 base and J 2 bases; bases outside gene matches: 5. Looked up from germline, CDR1 is MDHEN and CDR2 is SYDVKM. This CDR3 has 15 amino acids. Here the CDR3 DNA reads TGTGCCAGCAGTTTATTGGCGGGAGTAGCCTACGAGCAGTACTTC. Translating gives CASSLLAGVAYEQYF.

The chain carries TRBV18 and TRBJ1-2; D is unclear. This CDR3 region has 16 residues. Deletions cut 0 bases from V and 5 bases from J, with 16 bases between. In germline, CDR1 is KGHSH, CDR2 LQKENI. The CDR3 spells CASSPPTIGVRYGYTF. CDR3 DNA sequence: TGTGCCAGCTCACCACCCACAATCGGGGTTCGGTATGGCTACACCTTC.

This clone was recorded a few times. CDR3 sequence: CASRNAGLATYEQYF. CDR3 DNA: TGTGCCAGCAGGAACGCGGGACTAGCGACCTACGAGCAGTACTTC. V and J are TRBV6-6 and TRBJ2-7; 10 bases fit TRBD2. The J segment lost 2 bases and the V segment lost 6 bases, leaving 7 bases of the junction unmatched. Per germline, CDR1 MNHNY and CDR2 SVGAGI (reference sequence). The CDR3 runs to 15 residues.

CDR3 in amino acids: CASSLARRGRSYEQYF. For the CDR3, the DNA is TGTGCCAGCAGCTTGGCAAGGAGGGGCAGGTCCTACGAGCAGTACTTC. The chain has TRBV5-6 and TRBJ2-5; TRBD2 might be the D (6 bases). The end of the DNA is better explained by TRBJ2-7, so the J call may be wrong. The CDR3 length is 16 residues. Germline values: CDR1 SGHDT, CDR2 YYEEEE.

The chain joins TRBV6-6 to TRBJ1-2; D remains ambiguous. Germline CDR1 and CDR2: MNHNY and SVGAGI (reference sequence). CDR3 length: 10 amino acids. The V gene lost 5 bases and the J gene lost 7 bases, with 5 bases spanning the gap. The CDR3 bases are TGTGCCAGCAGTGAGAGTGGCTACACCTTC. Amino acid sequence: CASSESGYTF.

The chain recombines TRBV18 with TRBJ2-1; TRBD2 aligns across 16 bases. Germline CDR1 KGHSH, CDR2 LQKENI. J was trimmed by 12 bases and V by 3 bases; bases with no gene match: 11. The CDR3 spans 17 residues. The CDR3 sequence: CASSPNPGLAGGRTQFF. The CDR3 nucleotides are TGTGCCAGCTCACCTAATCCGGGACTAGCGGGAGGGCGGACGCAGTTCTTC.

This clone appeared a few times. The V call is TRBV5-5, the J call TRBJ2-1; tentative D call: TRBD1 (6 bases). This CDR3 is built from 15 residues. Germline CDR1 reads SGHKS; CDR2 reads YYEKEE (reference sequence). Trimming took off 3 bases at V and 8 bases at J, with 18 bases between the two ends. DNA for the CDR3: TGTGCCAGCAGCTCCCGACAGGTTTCCCCACATGAGCAGTTCTTC. Amino acid sequence: CASSSRQVSPHEQFF.

The chain combines TRBV25-1 with TRBJ1-1, with 8 bases fitting TRBD1. The CDR3 loop spans 15 amino acids. J lost 0 bases, V lost 3 bases, and 3 bases had no gene match. Germline CDR1 and CDR2: MGHDK and SYGVNS. The CDR3 loop reads CASSDYRGMNTEAFF. The CDR3 nucleotides read TGTGCCAGCAGTGACTACAGGGGGATGAACACTGAAGCTTTCTTT.

This clone was counted between two and nine times. CDR3 sequence reads: CASIRGIEQYF. CDR3 in DNA: TGTGCCAGCATCCGGGGGATCGAGCAGTACTTC. V gene TRBV2 combines with J gene TRBJ2-7; possibly TRBD2 for D (6 bases). The ends were cut back, 7 bases at V and 6 bases at J, with 10 bases in the middle. The CDR3 is 11 residues long. Looked up from germline, CDR1 is SNHLY and CDR2 is FYNNEI.

The J gene is TRBJ1-2, the V gene TRBV18, with TRBD1 matching 7 bases. The CDR3 contains 16 residues. Germline trimming cut 1 base from V and 6 bases from J; bases unmatched to any gene: 11. Germline V gene lookup returns CDR1 KGHSH and CDR2 LQKENI. In nucleotides, the CDR3 is TGTGCCAGCTCACCACGGGACAGTCACAAAGATAATGGCTACACCTTC. Translating gives CASSPRDSHKDNGYTF.

This chain uses TRBV19 with TRBJ1-2; TRBD1 aligns across 10 bases. The CDR3 is 14 residues long. V shed 5 bases and J 8 bases; nucleotides not matched to a gene: 8. From germline, CDR1 is LNHDA and CDR2 SQIVND (reference sequence). Here the CDR3 reads CASSATTGGAGYTF. The CDR3, as DNA: TGTGCCAGTAGTGCCACGACAGGGGGCGCGGGCTACACCTTC. Full variable domain (rest looked up from reference TRBV19 and TRBJ1-2): DGGITQSPKYLFRKEGQNVTLSCEQNLNHDAMYWYRQDPGQGLRLIYYSQIVNDFQKGDIAEGYSVSREKKESFPLTVTSAQKNPTAFYLCASSATTGGAGYTFGSGTRLTVV.

The rearrangement joins TRBV6-5 to TRBJ2-3; the match to TRBD2 covers 7 bases. V trimming: 5 bases; J trimming: 0 bases; junction bases outside the gene matches: 5. There are 15 residues in the CDR3. Germline CDR1 is MNHEY and CDR2 is SVGAGI. The CDR3, as DNA: TGTGCCAGCAGTCCGGGGAGGGTGAGCACAGATACGCAGTATTTT. This gives the protein CASSPGRVSTDTQYF.

The chain joins TRBV15 to TRBJ1-2; possibly TRBD1 for D (5 bases). The V and J ends lost 1 base and 2 bases respectively, with 5 bases between them. Germline values: CDR1 LNHNV, CDR2 YYDKDF (reference sequence). This CDR3 region has 13 residues. CDR3 sequence (DNA): TGTGCCACCAGCAGAGGGGGCAACTATGGCTACACCTTC. Translated, it gives CATSRGGNYGYTF.

This clone was counted only a few times. The rearrangement uses TRBV5-4 and TRBJ1-1; D unclear. Trimming removed 5 bases from V and 2 bases from J, with 13 bases in between. This CDR3 is 14 amino acids long. CDR1 is SGHNT and CDR2 is YYREEE in the germline V gene (reference sequence). CDR3 protein: CASRIPGTNTEAFF. The CDR3 nucleotides are TGTGCCAGCAGGATCCCGGGAACAAACACTGAAGCTTTCTTT.

V gene TRBV7-6 combines with J gene TRBJ2-3; a weak D match, TRBD2 (5 bases). Germline CDR1 SGHVS, CDR2 FNYEAQ. The CDR3 contains 13 residues. V lost 1 base and J lost 5, with 7 bases in between. CDR3 protein: CASSLGREDTQYF. The DNA of the CDR3 is TGTGCCAGCAGCTTAGGCCGGGAAGATACGCAGTATTTT.

This clone has just a few counts. This chain uses TRBV5-4 with TRBJ2-3; 7 nucleotides line up with TRBD2. CDR3 length: 16 amino acids. V gave up 0 bases and J gave up 0 bases; unmatched junction bases: 4. The germline V gene has CDR1 SGHNT and CDR2 YYREEE (reference sequence). CDR3 nucleotides: TGTGCCAGCAGCTTGGGGGCTAGCGGCAGCACAGATACGCAGTATTTT. Its protein product is CASSLGASGSTDTQYF.

The chain has TRBV6-6 and TRBJ2-1, with TRBD2 as a possible D gene (5 bases). Germline V lookup: CDR1 MNHNY, CDR2 SVGAGI (reference sequence). Trimming pared 0 bases from V and 3 bases from J, leaving 9 bases between. The CDR3 runs 15 residues. CDR3 loop: CASSYSRGNYNEQFF. In nucleotides, the CDR3 is TGTGCCAGCAGTTACTCTCGAGGGAACTACAATGAGCAGTTCTTC.

This clone came up a few times. The rearrangement links TRBV5-4 to TRBJ1-3; 7 bases match TRBD1. CDR1 is SGHNT, CDR2 YYREEE, per germline (reference sequence). The length of the CDR3 is 16 residues. Unmatched junction bases numbered 7, after V lost 4 bases and J lost 0 bases. CDR3 sequence: CASSHGQESSGNTIYF. CDR3 nucleotides: TGTGCCAGCAGCCACGGACAGGAAAGCTCTGGAAACACCATATATTTT. Full variable domain (outside the CDR3, taken from reference TRBV5-4 and TRBJ1-3): ETGVTQSPTHLIKTRGQQVTLRCSSQSGHNTVSWYQQALGQGPQFIFQYYREEENGRGNFPPRFSGLQFPNYSSELNVNALELDDSALYLCASSHGQESSGNTIYFGEGSWLTVV.

The V gene is TRBV6-5, the J gene TRBJ2-5, with no clear D. The V and J ends lost 3 bases and 5 bases respectively, with 10 bases between them. CDR1 is MNHEY and CDR2 is SVGAGI in the germline V gene. The CDR3 totals 13 residues. CDR3 loop: CASSYSSWETQYF. The CDR3 nucleotides read TGTGCCAGCAGTTATTCGAGTTGGGAGACCCAGTACTTC.

This rearrangement joins TRBV27 to TRBJ1-1; TRBD1 agrees at 8 bases. This CDR3 has 17 amino acids. Germline-derived CDR1 and CDR2 are MNHEY and SMNVEV (reference sequence). J was trimmed by 5 bases and V by 4 bases; bases with no gene match: 15. As DNA, the CDR3 is TGTGCCAGCAGTTCCACAAATCCGACAGGGGTGGTTACTGAAGCTTTCTTT. It codes for CASSSTNPTGVVTEAFF.

J is TRBJ2-3 and V is TRBV7-2, with 9 bases fitting TRBD2. Germline V gene lookup returns CDR1 SGHTA and CDR2 FQGNSA. The CDR3 has 14 residues. Trimming removed 3 bases from V and 6 bases from J; junction bases left unmatched: 4. This CDR3 is CASSFSGSSDTQYF. Written as DNA, the CDR3 is TGTGCCAGCAGCTTTAGCGGGAGTTCGGATACGCAGTATTTT.